The clone carrying this TCR beta chain was seen at least ten times. Its matching antigen is unknown. This entry belongs to a study of human T cells and chemical hapten exposure. The study, taken as a whole, reports: It was expanded TCRs that formed significantly more large CDR3 similarity clusters than controls did.

Original analysis: Per sample, the median was around 100,000 TCRs, with values from around 20,000 to 690,000. TCRdb passed the RACE reads through MiXCR, listing each CDR3 protein once. The V and J calls reflect TCRdb's pipeline rather than the authors' work. The sample lists about 110,000 distinct CDR3 sequences, 11% occurring once. In germline, CDR1 is LNHDA, CDR2 SQIVND (reference sequence). After removal of 8 bases from V and 0 bases from J, the junction contained 11 bases not matched to a gene. This CDR3 contains 17 residues. Time point here: patch test 1, 2 weeks after DPC sensitization. Sample treatment: therapeutic diphenylcyclopropenone sensitization with weekly scalp DPC. People who gave samples had alopecia, were 18 to 70 years old, and were suitable for DPC. Unfractionated whole blood served as the source for total RNA extraction.

The receptor's source is a woman aged 35 to 49 with alopecia areata. Some clones in this sample may be carry-over from other donors' samples. The starting material was whole blood, obtained in connection with sensitization to the hapten diphenylcyclopropenone (DPC). V is TRBV19 and J is TRBJ2-1, with 9 positions matching TRBD2. The CDR3 reads CASARASGASSYNEQFF. For the CDR3, the DNA is TGTGCCAGTGCCCGAGCTAGCGGGGCGAGCTCCTACAATGAGCAGTTCTTC. The full variable domain, completed using reference TRBV19 and TRBJ2-1, is DGGITQSPKYLFRKEGQNVTLSCEQNLNHDAMYWYRQDPGQGLRLIYYSQIVNDFQKGDIAEGYSVSREKKESFPLTVTSAQKNPTAFYLCASARASGASSYNEQFFGPGTRLTVL.